The rows below give T cell receptor beta chains drawn from one sample of a study of T cell responses to AZD1222 COVID-19 vaccine. Clones were sequenced by immunoSEQ multiplex PCR, and TCRdb holds only the in-frame ones, with some missing. Of under 35,000 clones listed, about nine tenths are singletons. The sequencing used peripheral blood, collected 28 days after the second AZD1222 dose. All receptors come from an adult who received the AZD1222 COVID-19 vaccine. Both conserved end residues are part of each CDR3. D genes are given only for firm matches. Part of the rows lack a size; the others show once, few, many or a class for expanded clones.

TRBJ1-5 | - | TRBV18 | - | TGTGCCAGCTCGGCTGGGAATAGCAATCAGCCCCAGCATTTT | CASSAGNSNQPQHF
TRBJ2-2 | - | TRBV6-4 | - | TGTGCCAGCAGTGACTCGAACAGACCCCGAGCCGGGGAGCTGTTTTTT | CASSDSNRPRAGELFF
TRBJ1-3 | - | TRBV21-1 | - | TGTGCCAGCAGCAATGGGGGGCTTTCTGGAAACACCATATATTTT | CASSNGGLSGNTIYF
TRBJ2-3 | - | TRBV6-5 | - | TGTGCCAGCAGTTACTCGACCGGGGGAAGGGCAGATACGCAGTATTTT | CASSYSTGGRADTQYF
TRBJ1-4 | - | TRBV5-1 | - | TGCGCCAGCAGCTTGGGCAGGAGGAATGAAAAACTGTTTTTT | CASSLGRRNEKLFF
TRBJ1-4 | - | TRBV5-5 | - | TGTGCCAGCAGCTTTGGGGGTTCAGAAACTAATGAAAAACTGTTTTTT | CASSFGGSETNEKLFF
TRBJ2-3 | - | TRBV9 | - | TGTGCCAGCAGCCCCCGCGGCACAGATACGCAGTATTTT | CASSPRGTDTQYF
TRBJ1-6 | - | TRBV6-4 | - | TGTGCCAGCAGTGAGGGTGGTGGGGATTCACCCCTCCACTTT | CASSEGGGDSPLHF
TRBJ2-1 | - | TRBV6-6 | - | TGTGCCAGCAGACTGGGTGGAACCAACTACAATGAGCAGTTCTTC | CASRLGGTNYNEQFF
TRBJ1-1 | once | TRBV5-4 | - | TGTGCCAGCACCGAGGGTGTGAGGGACACTGAAGCTTTCTTT | CASTEGVRDTEAFF
TRBJ2-7 | - | TRBV6-4 | - | TGTGCCAGCAGCAGAGACCCACAGGGCTACGAGCAGTACTTC | CASSRDPQGYEQYF
TRBJ2-4 | - | TRBV16 | - | TGTGCCAGCAGCCACGGGGGACGGGCGGAAGCCAAAAACATTCAGTACTTC | CASSHGGRAEAKNIQYF
TRBJ2-5 | once | TRBV7-6 | TRBD2 | TGTGCCAGCAGCTTAGGGGTTTTAGCGGGGCCTCAAGAGACCCAGTACTTC | CASSLGVLAGPQETQYF
TRBJ2-5 | - | TRBV10-3 | - | TGTGCCATCGGACTACACCAAGAGACCCAGTACTTC | CAIGLHQETQYF
TRBJ2-7 | - | TRBV6-5 | - | TGTGCCAGCATGACCGGGGGTAACGAGCAGTACTTC | CASMTGGNEQYF
TRBJ2-2 | - | TRBV10-1 | - | TGCGCCAGCAAGGCAGGGGTGAACACCGGGGAGCTGTTTTTT | CASKAGVNTGELFF
TRBJ1-1 | - | TRBV6-8 | - | TGTGCCAGCAGGGGGACGGACGAGAACACTGAAGCTTTCTTT | CASRGTDENTEAFF
TRBJ1-2 | - | TRBV11-2 | - | TGTGCCAGCAGATCCGGGGCCAACTATGGCTACACCTTC | CASRSGANYGYTF
TRBJ2-5 | - | TRBV7-2 | TRBD2 | TGTGCCAGCAGCTTAATCGGCGGGGGGAACCAAGAGACCCAGTACTTC | CASSLIGGGNQETQYF
TRBJ2-7 | - | TRBV11-2 | - | TGTGCCAGCAGCGCAAGGCTACAATTAAACGAGCAGTACTTC | CASSARLQLNEQYF
TRBJ2-5 | - | TRBV6-1 | - | TGTGCCAGCAGTGAAATCAGGGGTGCGGAGACCCAGTACTTC | CASSEIRGAETQYF
TRBJ2-7 | - | TRBV10-2 | - | TGCGCCAGCAGTGAGTCTGATGGCGGGACCAACGACGAGCAGTACTTC | CASSESDGGTNDEQYF
TRBJ1-4 | - | TRBV10-1 | - | TGCGCCAGCCAAAGGGGGACTAATGAAAAACTGTTTTTT | CASQRGTNEKLFF
TRBJ1-1 | - | TRBV3-1/TRBV3-2 | - | TGTGCCAGCAGCCAAATAAGGGATACTGAAGCTTTCTTT | CASSQIRDTEAFF
TRBJ2-1 | - | TRBV6-4 | - | TGTGCCAGCAGCTTTCAGCGGAACAATGAGCAGTTCTTC | CASSFQRNNEQFF
TRBJ1-2 | - | TRBV6-5 | - | TGTGCCAGCAGTCGGACAGCAAACTATGGCTACACCTTC | CASSRTANYGYTF